These 5 T cell receptor beta chains came from one sample sequenced in a study of cytomegalovirus exposure and HLA in healthy donors. In the PCR, 60 Vbeta and 13 Jbeta primers were used. TCRdb's table, derived via immunoSEQ multiplex PCR, lists solely in-frame clones and lacks some. The table lists tens of thousands of clones, with around 6.5% in the top ten. The sequencing input was PBMCs. The origin of the receptors is a woman in her 40s in good health and CMV-seronegative.

The genes are TRBV6-5 and TRBJ2-7; D call uncertain. Per the germline V gene, CDR1 is MNHEY and CDR2 is SVGAGI. Trimming pared 0 bases from V and 2 bases from J, leaving 11 bases between. The length of the CDR3 is 15 residues. DNA of the CDR3: TGTGCCAGCAGTTACTCGAGTAAATTAACCTACGAGCAGTACTTC. Translation gives CASSYSSKLTYEQYF.

The J gene is TRBJ2-5, the V gene TRBV7-2; D is undetermined. This CDR3 contains 13 residues. Trimming took off 5 bases at V and 1 base at J, with 8 bases between the two ends. CDR1 SGHTA and CDR2 FQGNSA come from the germline V gene. The CDR3 here is CASSPQIQETQYF. The CDR3 bases are TGTGCCAGCAGCCCACAAATCCAAGAGACCCAGTACTTC.

CDR3 sequence (DNA): TGTGCCAGCAGCTTAGCAGGGATCGGGGGCTACACCTTC. Translated, it gives CASSLAGIGGYTF. This chain connects TRBV11-2 to TRBJ1-2; weak D call: TRBD1 (5 bases). The CDR3 is 13 residues long. Germline loops: CDR1 SGHAT, CDR2 FQNNGV. Trimming took 1 base from V and 8 from J, leaving 11 bases between them.

DNA of the CDR3: TGTGCCAGCAGCCCTAGTTGGGGACAGGGAAACTATGGCTACACCTTC. Translating gives CASSPSWGQGNYGYTF. This sequence joins TRBV7-2 and TRBJ1-2; TRBD1 matches 9 bases. Trimming took 5 bases from V and 2 from J; bases not matched to a gene: 9. Germline CDR1 SGHTA, CDR2 FQGNSA. The CDR3 length is 16 residues.

V usage is TRBV27 and J usage is TRBJ1-6; D is perhaps TRBD1 (5 bases). This CDR3 has 15 amino acids. Germline values: CDR1 MNHEY, CDR2 SMNVEV (reference sequence). The V end was cut by 3 bases, the J end by 7 bases, with 13 bases between. CDR3 region: CASSLGGVGNSPLHF. Here the CDR3 DNA reads TGTGCCAGCAGTTTGGGGGGGGTTGGAAATTCACCCCTCCACTTT.